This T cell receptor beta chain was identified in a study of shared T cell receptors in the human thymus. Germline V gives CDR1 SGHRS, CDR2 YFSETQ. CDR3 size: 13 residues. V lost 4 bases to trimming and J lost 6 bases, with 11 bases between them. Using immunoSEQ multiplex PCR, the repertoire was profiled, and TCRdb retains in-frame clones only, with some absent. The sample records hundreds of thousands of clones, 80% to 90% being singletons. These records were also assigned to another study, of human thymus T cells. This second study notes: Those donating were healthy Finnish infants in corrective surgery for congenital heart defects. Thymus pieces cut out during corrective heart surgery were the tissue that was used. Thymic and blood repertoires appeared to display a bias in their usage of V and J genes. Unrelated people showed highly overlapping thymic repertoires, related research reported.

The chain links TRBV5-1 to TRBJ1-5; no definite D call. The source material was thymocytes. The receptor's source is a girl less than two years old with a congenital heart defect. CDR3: CASSPGEGQPQHF. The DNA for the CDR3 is TGCGCCAGCAGCCCCGGGGAGGGTCAGCCCCAGCATTTT.